The entry below gives a single TCR beta chain sequence along with its context. There is no known antigen for this receptor. Within one base of it there is no much larger clone, and no base qualities were kept. The trial excluded patients who had a history of autoimmune disease or who were on systemic immunosuppression. Peripheral blood for TCR sequencing was collected from all dose cohorts at baseline, on cycle 4 day 1, and on cycle 7 day 1. Samples were obtained from an open-label, multicenter, first-in-human phase I dose-escalation trial of ivuxolimab. The trial enrolled adults with locally advanced or metastatic head and neck squamous cell, hepatocellular, melanoma or renal cell carcinoma. Before TCR sequencing, CD4+ T cells and CD8+ T cells were sorted from peripheral blood as separate populations. Compared with germline, V lacks 7 bases and J lacks 2 bases; bases without a gene match: 7. CDR1 and CDR2 (MNHEY, SVGAGI) derive from the germline V gene. The CDR3 starts with the cysteine, ends with the phenylalanine, and has 14 residues. Of the read, only the CDR3 DNA is kept; its 42 bases are in frame from base 1.

The data stem from a study of OX40 agonist ivuxolimab in advanced cancers. Regarding the study in general: Ivuxolimab, which targeted the costimulatory receptor OX40 (CD134), was an agonistic, fully human IgG2 monoclonal antibody. The point of sequencing TCRbeta in the periphery was to test whether ivuxolimab changed TCR sequence diversity and drove clonal T-cell expansion. The paper reports the monotherapy dose-escalation portion (N of about 47 patients) of the phase I ivuxolimab trial. Partial responses occurred in three dose-escalation patients, of whom one had hepatocellular carcinoma and two had cutaneous melanoma. Patients were allowed to have had prior anti-PD-1, anti-PD-L1 or anti-CTLA-4 therapy, and approximately 40% of the dose-escalation patients had previously received checkpoint inhibitors. Intravenous ivuxolimab was administered to patients every 2 weeks at six dose levels: 0.01, 0.1, 0.3, 1.5, 3 and 10 mg/kg. In the dose-escalation cohort, more than 75% of patients were male, and the mean age was around 60 years, with a range of 23 to 79. Of the approximately 54 dose-escalation patients, hepatocellular carcinoma was present in about 20, melanoma in around 15, renal cell carcinoma in 9 and head and neck cancer in 9.

For sequencing of the TCRbeta CDR3 region, genomic DNA was extracted from the sorted cells. The immunoSEQ Assay was used to sequence the TCRbeta CDR3 regions. Here the immuneACCESS table is served through TCRdb, limited to in-frame sequences with V and J called. Missing clones are a known gap in these copies; in checked studies unresolved V genes cover under half, and the rest lacks a known reason. This sample has 45,000 to 60,000 clones in its table, and approximately 92% of those were observed once. The ten largest clonotypes hold almost 25% of the sample. Beyond this particular receptor, the publication reports: After ivuxolimab, more expanded clones were found on average in CD8+ T cells than in CD4+ T cells. At doses of 0.1 to 3.0 mg/kg, clonal expansion of both CD4+ and CD8+ T cells in blood was seen between baseline and week 6. The antigen specificity of the peripheral T cells that underwent clonal expansion was not determined. Low levels of normalized T-cell clonal expansion were also shown by some nonresponding patients. In the 0.1-3.0 mg/kg groups, partial responders had among the lowest normalized peripheral clonal expansion, particularly in CD8+ T cells.

This TCR came from an adult with an advanced solid tumor such as melanoma, head and neck, liver or kidney cancer. Sequencing was performed on CD4+ or CD8+ T cells sorted from blood, taken in a trial of the OX40 agonist ivuxolimab. The rearranged segments are TRBV6-5 and TRBJ2-7; 8 of the junction bases match TRBD2. The DNA reads TGTGCCAGCACCTACGGACTAGCTACCTACGAGCAGTACTTC. This sequence encodes CASTYGLATYEQYF.